Listed below are T cell receptor beta chains from one sample, sequenced in a study of blood T cell repertoires in COVID-19. TCRdb's table, derived via immunoSEQ multiplex PCR, lists solely in-frame clones and lacks some. The sample holds about 32,000 clones, about 90% seen once. The material sequenced was peripheral blood. The origin of the receptors is a man aged 70-80 years with active or convalescent COVID-19. Both conserved end residues are part of each CDR3. Each record gives: V gene, clone size, J gene, D gene, CDR3 protein, CDR3 DNA. The D gene is left open where the match is weak. Part of the rows lack a size; the others show once, few, many or a class for expanded clones.

v_call: TRBV2
clone_size: NA
j_call: TRBJ2-1
d_call: NA
cdr3_aa: CASSENGGGLYNEQFF
cdr3_nt: TGTGCCAGCAGTGAAAACGGCGGAGGACTGTACAATGAGCAGTTCTTC

v_call: TRBV20-1
clone_size: NA
j_call: TRBJ2-7
d_call: NA
cdr3_aa: CSASNRPTYEQYF
cdr3_nt: TGCAGTGCTAGTAACAGACCAACCTACGAGCAGTACTTC

v_call: TRBV20-1
clone_size: NA
j_call: TRBJ2-1
d_call: TRBD2
cdr3_aa: CSAGWRGGDFF
cdr3_nt: TGCAGTGCTGGATGGCGGGGGGGCGACTTCTTC

v_call: TRBV7-2
clone_size: once
j_call: TRBJ2-1
d_call: NA
cdr3_aa: CASSRDTHNEQFF
cdr3_nt: TGTGCCAGCAGTCGGGACACCCACAATGAGCAGTTCTTC

v_call: TRBV7-2
clone_size: once
j_call: TRBJ2-5
d_call: TRBD2
cdr3_aa: CASSARLAVETQYF
cdr3_nt: TGTGCCAGCAGCGCTCGACTAGCCGTAGAGACCCAGTACTTC

v_call: TRBV30
clone_size: NA
j_call: TRBJ1-1
d_call: NA
cdr3_aa: CAGNQGNTEAFF
cdr3_nt: TGTGCCGGAAACCAGGGGAACACTGAAGCTTTCTTT

v_call: TRBV29-1
clone_size: NA
j_call: TRBJ2-7
d_call: NA
cdr3_aa: CSVVGQGAYEQYF
cdr3_nt: TGCAGCGTTGTTGGCCAGGGTGCCTACGAGCAGTACTTC

v_call: TRBV5-1
clone_size: NA
j_call: TRBJ2-1
d_call: NA
cdr3_aa: CASAGSGNFHNEQFF
cdr3_nt: TGCGCCAGCGCGGGATCGGGGAATTTCCACAATGAGCAGTTCTTC

v_call: TRBV5-8
clone_size: NA
j_call: TRBJ1-2
d_call: NA
cdr3_aa: CASSLLAGDYGYTF
cdr3_nt: TGTGCCAGCAGCCTGCTGGCGGGAGACTATGGCTACACCTTC

v_call: TRBV19
clone_size: NA
j_call: TRBJ1-5
d_call: NA
cdr3_aa: CASSKGRGSENQPQHF
cdr3_nt: TGTGCCAGTAGTAAAGGGAGGGGATCCGAAAATCAGCCCCAGCATTTT

v_call: TRBV2
clone_size: once
j_call: TRBJ1-5
d_call: TRBD1
cdr3_aa: CASTSGTGGVGPQHF
cdr3_nt: TGTGCCAGCACCTCCGGGACAGGGGGCGTTGGGCCCCAGCATTTT

v_call: TRBV28
clone_size: NA
j_call: TRBJ1-5
d_call: NA
cdr3_aa: CASRPTAAYNNQPQHF
cdr3_nt: TGTGCCAGCCGACCAACGGCGGCGTACAACAATCAGCCCCAGCATTTT

v_call: TRBV24-1
clone_size: few
j_call: TRBJ1-2
d_call: NA
cdr3_aa: CATSDSRKYGYTF
cdr3_nt: TGTGCCACCAGTGATTCTAGAAAGTATGGCTACACCTTC

v_call: TRBV5-1
clone_size: once
j_call: TRBJ1-2
d_call: NA
cdr3_aa: CASSLDLTRGGYTF
cdr3_nt: TGCGCCAGCAGCCTTGACCTAACACGGGGAGGCTACACCTTC

v_call: TRBV28
clone_size: NA
j_call: TRBJ1-4
d_call: NA
cdr3_aa: CASSSTGRGEKLFF
cdr3_nt: TGTGCCAGCAGTTCTACAGGGAGAGGAGAAAAACTGTTTTTT

v_call: TRBV9
clone_size: NA
j_call: TRBJ1-6
d_call: NA
cdr3_aa: CASSVGGGKVGSPLHF
cdr3_nt: TGTGCCAGCAGCGTAGGAGGAGGGAAAGTAGGTTCACCCCTCCACTTT

v_call: TRBV28
clone_size: NA
j_call: TRBJ2-1
d_call: NA
cdr3_aa: CASTTGSNEQFF
cdr3_nt: TGTGCCAGCACTACAGGGTCCAATGAGCAGTTCTTC

v_call: TRBV27
clone_size: NA
j_call: TRBJ2-3
d_call: TRBD1
cdr3_aa: CASSKRGPGTASTDTQYF
cdr3_nt: TGTGCCAGCAGTAAAAGAGGCCCGGGGACAGCCAGCACAGATACGCAGTATTTT

v_call: TRBV3-1/TRBV3-2
clone_size: NA
j_call: TRBJ1-2
d_call: NA
cdr3_aa: CASSPLVGGYGYTF
cdr3_nt: TGTGCCAGCAGCCCCCTCGTGGGGGGGTATGGCTACACCTTC

v_call: TRBV28
clone_size: NA
j_call: TRBJ1-1
d_call: NA
cdr3_aa: CASSLSAFGGAFF
cdr3_nt: TGTGCCAGCAGTTTATCGGCCTTCGGGGGAGCTTTCTTT

v_call: TRBV12-5
clone_size: NA
j_call: TRBJ1-3
d_call: NA
cdr3_aa: CASGILTSGNTIYF
cdr3_nt: TGTGCTAGTGGTATCCTAACCTCTGGAAACACCATATATTTT